The 31 T cell receptor beta chains presented below share a single source sample, sequenced in a study of T cell repertoires in cytomegalovirus infection. No antigen has been assigned to these receptors. One entry per CDR3 protein results from TCRdb running MiXCR on the reads. The sample yields about 470,000 distinct CDR3 sequences, about 42% seen once. The sequenced sample was cultured PBMCs, obtained from culture after CMV antigen stimulation. These TCRs come from a human donor in good health (CMV status not recorded). Some clones in this sample may be carry-over from other donors' samples.

The chain couples TRBV4-1 to TRBJ1-2, with 10 bases that match TRBD1. Trimming at V came to 2 bases and at J to 2 bases, leaving 5 bases not matched to a gene. The V gene's germline CDR1 is MGHRA and CDR2 YSYEKL. This CDR3 spans 16 amino acids. The CDR3 loop is CASSQPRQGANYGYTF. Written as DNA, the CDR3 is TGCGCCAGCAGCCAACCCAGACAGGGGGCCAACTATGGCTACACCTTC.

This chain joins TRBV2 and TRBJ1-2; D unclear. Between the trimmed V and J ends, which lost 3 bases and 3 bases, there was a span of 8 bases. This CDR3 contains 13 residues. Germline V CDR1 and CDR2: SNHLY, FYNNEI. In DNA form, the CDR3 reads TGTGCCAGCAGTGAGGGGAGCGACTATGGCTACACCTTC. As protein: CASSEGSDYGYTF. The full variable domain, rest sourced from reference TRBV2 and TRBJ1-2, is EPEVTQTPSHQVTQMGQEVILRCVPISNHLYFYWYRQILGQKVEFLVSFYNNEISEKSEIFDDQFSVERPDGSNFTLKIRSTKLEDSAMYFCASSEGSDYGYTFGSGTRLTVV.

This sequence joins TRBV4-1 and TRBJ1-4; maybe TRBD1 (5 bases). The V end was cut by 5 bases, the J end by 5 bases, with 27 bases between. The CDR3 loop spans 19 amino acids. Germline CDR1 and CDR2: MGHRA and YSYEKL. CDR3 amino acids: CASSTRGGAGFAKNEKLFF. CDR3 nucleotides: TGCGCCAGCAGCACACGGGGGGGTGCAGGGTTTGCGAAAAATGAAAAACTGTTTTTT.

The chain is built from TRBV20-1 and TRBJ1-6; the D is unclear. CDR1 is DFQATT, CDR2 SNEGSKA, per germline (reference sequence). The CDR3 runs 15 residues. Trimming took 0 bases from V and 7 from J, leaving 13 bases between them. CDR3 sequence: CSARETASGNSPLHF. CDR3 sequence (DNA): TGCAGTGCTAGAGAAACCGCCTCGGGGAATTCACCCCTCCACTTT.

This clonotype is a singleton in its sample. The J gene is TRBJ2-2, the V gene TRBV6-5; D is ambiguous. Trimming took off 4 bases at V and 2 bases at J, with 11 bases between the two ends. From germline, CDR1 is MNHEY and CDR2 SVGAGI. The CDR3 totals 15 residues. CDR3 residues: CASSSPSPNTGELFF. CDR3 bases: TGTGCCAGCAGTTCCCCGAGTCCTAACACCGGGGAGCTGTTTTTT.

The genes are TRBV4-3 and TRBJ2-5; D is ambiguous. There are 13 residues in the CDR3. Germline V gives CDR1 LGHNA, CDR2 YSLEER. Trimming cost V 1 base and J 2 bases, with 5 bases left between them. The CDR3 nucleotides are TGCGCCAGCAGCCAAGCGCCACAAGAGACCCAGTACTTC. Translated: CASSQAPQETQYF.

The chain uses TRBV28 and TRBJ2-5; TRBD1 aligns across 7 bases. Germline V CDR1 and CDR2: MDHEN, SYDVKM. The CDR3 extends over 15 amino acids. V lost 5 bases, J lost 7 bases, and 13 bases stayed unmatched. In nucleotides, the CDR3 is TGTGCCAGCAGTCCTTTGACAGGGAAGGAGGCGACCCAGTACTTC. It yields the protein CASSPLTGKEATQYF. Based on the CDR3 plus reference TRBV28 and TRBJ2-5, the full variable domain is DVKVTQSSRYLVKRTGEKVFLECVQDMDHENMFWYRQDPGLGLRLIYFSYDVKMKEKGDIPEGYSVSREKKERFSLILESASTNQTSMYLCASSPLTGKEATQYFGPGTRLLVL.

A few counts support this clonotype. The chain carries TRBV7-2 and TRBJ2-5; 10 bases match TRBD2. The CDR3 spans 16 residues. V was clipped by 2 bases and J by 4 bases; unmatched bases: 7. Germline V gene data show CDR1 as SGHTA and CDR2 as FQGNSA. For the CDR3, the DNA is TGTGCCAGCAGCTTATTCAGGACTAGCGGCATAGAGACCCAGTACTTC. It codes for CASSLFRTSGIETQYF.

The chain is built from TRBV29-1 and TRBJ1-2; D is unresolved. The CDR3 contains 13 residues. The germline gives CDR1 SQVTM, CDR2 ANQGSEA. Trimming cost V 1 base and J 0 bases, with 6 bases left between them. Here the CDR3 DNA reads TGCAGCGTTGAAGTGGACTCTAACTATGGCTACACCTTC. Its protein product is CSVEVDSNYGYTF.

The genes are TRBV11-2 and TRBJ2-1, with 9 bases fitting TRBD2. In germline, CDR1 is SGHAT, CDR2 FQNNGV. The V segment lost 5 bases and the J segment 2 bases; nucleotides outside the gene matches: 7. This CDR3 is 16 amino acids long. The CDR3 loop is CASSALAGAPYNEQFF. The CDR3 coding sequence is TGTGCCAGCAGCGCCTTAGCGGGAGCCCCCTACAATGAGCAGTTCTTC.

This chain uses TRBV18 with TRBJ2-1; the match to TRBD2 covers 9 bases. From germline, CDR1 is KGHSH and CDR2 LQKENI. The CDR3 spans 16 residues. Losses at the gene ends were 3 bases for V and 7 bases for J; bases not matched to a gene: 10. The CDR3 nucleotides read TGTGCCAGCTCACCCTCGGGACTAGCAGGTGAAAATGAGCAGTTCTTC. Translating gives CASSPSGLAGENEQFF.

This clonotype was detected only a few times. The V gene is TRBV12-5, the J gene TRBJ1-2; possible D gene TRBD1, 5 bases. CDR1 and CDR2 (germline): LGHNT, FRNRAP. V gave up 0 bases and J gave up 0 bases, with 14 bases separating them. CDR3 length equals 17 residues. The CDR3 nucleotides are TGTGCTAGTGGTTTGGTAGTGGCAGGGATCGCTAACTATGGCTACACCTTC. Its translation: CASGLVVAGIANYGYTF.

The chain links TRBV7-4 to TRBJ2-7; unclear D gene. Looked up from germline, CDR1 is SGHVT and CDR2 is SQSDAQ. This CDR3 region has 12 residues. V lost 5 bases and J lost 6, with 11 bases in between. The CDR3 bases are TGTGCCAGCAGCCTTACGACGGGCGAGCAGTACTTC. As protein: CASSLTTGEQYF.

The J gene is TRBJ1-1, the V gene TRBV27, with D possibly TRBD1 on 5 matching bases. CDR1 MNHEY and CDR2 SMNVEV come from the germline V gene (reference sequence). Between the trimmed V and J ends, which lost 4 bases and 7 bases, there was a span of 19 bases. CDR3 size: 15 residues. CDR3 sequence: CASSSRSAGQGEAFF. Here the CDR3 DNA reads TGTGCCAGCAGTTCACGGTCCGCGGGGCAGGGTGAAGCTTTCTTT.

The V call is TRBV20-1, the J call TRBJ2-1; 7 positions match TRBD2. The CDR3 has 14 residues. CDR1 and CDR2 from the germline V gene are DFQATT and SNEGSKA (reference sequence). V shed 6 bases, J shed 1 base, and the junction held 6 bases outside the gene matches. The CDR3 coding sequence is TGCAGTGCGCGGGACTACCTATCCTACAATGAGCAGTTCTTC. Translated: CSARDYLSYNEQFF.

This clonotype has more than one count but fewer than ten. This chain uses TRBV7-2 with TRBJ2-3; 7 bases match TRBD2. CDR3 length: 17 amino acids. V shed 2 bases and J 2 bases; nucleotides not matched to a gene: 10. Germline V gene data show CDR1 as SGHTA and CDR2 as FQGNSA. The CDR3 DNA reads as TGTGCCAGCAGCTTAATCCCTCGGAGCGGGGTCACAGATACGCAGTATTTT. This sequence encodes CASSLIPRSGVTDTQYF.

Details on this clonotype: The DNA is left out, because the CDR3 cannot be placed on it with certainty; the CDR3 is given as TCRdb lists it. The J gene is TRBJ1-6, the V gene TRBV7-2. CDR1 is SGHTA and CDR2 is FQGNSA in the germline V gene. The CDR3 length is 14 residues, termini included. CDR3 loop: CASSLVARGSPLQF.

This clonotype was picked up a small number of times. The V and J genes are TRBV7-2 and TRBJ2-1; 12 positions agree with TRBD2. Germline CDR1 is SGHTA and CDR2 is FQGNSA. The CDR3 sequence is 18 residues long. J lost 7 bases, V lost 5 bases, and 15 bases had no gene match. The CDR3 sequence is CASSPGGPSGRAGNEQFF. The CDR3 nucleotides are TGTGCCAGCAGCCCGGGGGGGCCTAGCGGGAGGGCGGGGAATGAGCAGTTCTTC. Supplemented by reference TRBV7-2 and TRBJ2-1, the full variable domain reads GAGVSQSPSNKVTEKGKDVELRCDPISGHTALYWYRQSLGQGLEFLIYFQGNSAPDKSGLPSDRFSAERTGGSVSTLTIQRTQQEDSAVYLCASSPGGPSGRAGNEQFFGPGTRLTVL.

The gene calls are TRBV4-1 and TRBJ2-7; perhaps D is TRBD1 or TRBD2 (5 bases each). Germline-derived CDR1 and CDR2 are MGHRA and YSYEKL. V lost 4 bases and J 0 bases, leaving 13 bases between the germline ends. This CDR3 contains 15 residues. The CDR3 sequence is CASSRDLDSSYEQYF. DNA for the CDR3: TGCGCCAGCAGCCGGGACCTGGACTCCTCCTACGAGCAGTACTTC.

This chain connects TRBV2 to TRBJ2-1; 12 nucleotides align to TRBD1. Germline CDR1 reads SNHLY; CDR2 reads FYNNEI. Trimming at V came to 6 bases and at J to 10 bases, leaving 7 bases not matched to a gene. CDR3 length: 14 amino acids. The CDR3 region is CASRSGTGGREQFF. The CDR3 DNA reads TGTGCCAGCAGATCCGGGACAGGGGGCCGGGAGCAGTTCTTC.

This chain links TRBV18 with TRBJ2-7, with a weak D call TRBD1 (6 bases). V was clipped by 6 bases and J by 2 bases, with 17 bases between them. Germline CDR1 reads KGHSH; CDR2 reads LQKENI. The CDR3 has 15 residues. CDR3 DNA sequence: TGTGCCAGCTCCCCCCAGGGGCAGGGAGCCTACGAGCAGTACTTC. As protein: CASSPQGQGAYEQYF.

The chain links TRBV6-5 to TRBJ1-1, with 8 bases identical to TRBD1. The CDR3 sequence is 14 residues long. After removal of 5 bases from V and 4 bases from J, the junction contained 6 bases not matched to a gene. Germline CDR1 is MNHEY and CDR2 is SVGAGI. CDR3 DNA: TGTGCCAGCAGTCGGACAGGGTTGGGCACTGAAGCTTTCTTT. This encodes CASSRTGLGTEAFF.

CDR3 nucleotide sequence: TGTGCCAGCAGTTACCCTCGGAGCGGCCGGAACACCGGGGAGCTGTTTTTT. Amino acid sequence: CASSYPRSGRNTGELFF. V usage is TRBV6-6 and J usage is TRBJ2-2; weak D call: TRBD2 (5 bases). Germline V gives CDR1 MNHNY, CDR2 SVGAGI (reference sequence). The CDR3 runs 17 residues. The V and J ends lost 2 bases and 1 base respectively, with 14 bases between them.

The sample holds a few counts of this clonotype. V is TRBV11-2 and J is TRBJ2-1, with 7 nucleotides matching TRBD2. CDR1 SGHAT and CDR2 FQNNGV come from the germline V gene. CDR3 size: 15 residues. Germline trimming cut 0 bases from V and 8 bases from J; bases unmatched to any gene: 7. The CDR3 region has the DNA TGTGCCAGCAGCTTAGATTCGCGGGGGACCCATGAGCAGTTCTTC. Translated: CASSLDSRGTHEQFF. Together with reference TRBV11-2 and TRBJ2-1, the CDR3 gives the full variable domain: EAGVAQSPRYKIIEKRQSVAFWCNPISGHATLYWYQQILGQGPKLLIQFQNNGVVDDSQLPKDRFSAERLKGVDSTLKIQPAKLEDSAVYLCASSLDSRGTHEQFFGPGTRLTVL.

The gene calls are TRBV4-1 and TRBJ2-7; no clear D gene. CDR1 and CDR2 from the germline V gene are MGHRA and YSYEKL. The CDR3 contains 14 residues. Trimming pared 5 bases from V and 1 base from J, leaving 12 bases between. The CDR3 bases are TGCGCCAGCAGCGTGGTCTTCGCTTCCTACGAGCAGTACTTC. Protein: CASSVVFASYEQYF.

J is TRBJ2-3 and V is TRBV7-2, with D possibly being TRBD1 (5 bases). With 5 bases removed from V and 7 bases from J, the gap between germline ends came to 16 bases. Germline V gene data show CDR1 as SGHTA and CDR2 as FQGNSA. This CDR3 has 14 residues. The chain's CDR3 is CASSLHPQGNTQYF. CDR3 nucleotides: TGTGCCAGCAGCCTCCACCCCCAGGGAAATACGCAGTATTTT.

A single count supports this clonotype. The chain employs TRBV20-1 and TRBJ2-1; 7 bases match TRBD1. From germline, CDR1 is DFQATT and CDR2 SNEGSKA (reference sequence). J was trimmed by 8 bases and V by 3 bases; bases with no gene match: 7. This CDR3 has 13 amino acids. The CDR3 is CSASADRYDEQFF. CDR3 in DNA: TGCAGTGCTAGCGCGGACAGGTACGATGAGCAGTTCTTC.

The V and J genes are TRBV28 and TRBJ2-2, with D hard to call. The CDR3 sequence is 15 residues long. Germline V gives CDR1 MDHEN, CDR2 SYDVKM. Trimming removed 5 bases at V and 7 bases at J, with 17 bases between. CDR3 in amino acids: CASSNLANLGGELFF. In DNA form, the CDR3 reads TGTGCCAGCAGTAACCTTGCAAACCTAGGCGGGGAGCTGTTTTTT.

This sequence joins TRBV6-5 and TRBJ2-7; D not certain. The CDR3 is made up of 15 amino acids. The V gene's germline CDR1 is MNHEY and CDR2 SVGAGI. V was clipped by 1 base and J by 6 bases, with 16 bases between them. Here the CDR3 reads CASSYYGPRSAEQYF. The CDR3 DNA reads TGTGCCAGCAGTTACTACGGACCGCGGTCCGCCGAGCAGTACTTC.

The gene calls are TRBV3-1 and TRBJ1-4; tentative D call: TRBD1 (5 bases). V lost 2 bases, J lost 7 bases, and 8 bases lay in between. Looked up from germline, CDR1 is LGHDT and CDR2 is YNNKEL (reference sequence). The length of the CDR3 is 13 residues. CDR3 nucleotide sequence: TGTGCCAGCAGCCAACAGGGTGCTGAAAAACTGTTTTTT. It specifies CASSQQGAEKLFF. The full variable domain, completed using reference TRBV3-1 and TRBJ1-4, is DTAVSQTPKYLVTQMGNDKSIKCEQNLGHDTMYWYKQDSKKFLKIMFSYNNKELIINETVPNRFSPKSPDKAHLNLHINSLELGDSAVYFCASSQQGAEKLFFGSGTQLSVL.

The chain recombines TRBV7-4 with TRBJ2-2, with 8 bases lining up with TRBD1. In germline, CDR1 is SGHVT, CDR2 SQSDAQ. Trimming took 2 bases from V and 4 from J; bases not matched to a gene: 9. The CDR3 consists of 17 residues. CDR3 bases: TGTGCCAGCAGCTTAAACTCTGGACAGGGATCCACCGGGGAGCTGTTTTTT. This sequence encodes CASSLNSGQGSTGELFF.